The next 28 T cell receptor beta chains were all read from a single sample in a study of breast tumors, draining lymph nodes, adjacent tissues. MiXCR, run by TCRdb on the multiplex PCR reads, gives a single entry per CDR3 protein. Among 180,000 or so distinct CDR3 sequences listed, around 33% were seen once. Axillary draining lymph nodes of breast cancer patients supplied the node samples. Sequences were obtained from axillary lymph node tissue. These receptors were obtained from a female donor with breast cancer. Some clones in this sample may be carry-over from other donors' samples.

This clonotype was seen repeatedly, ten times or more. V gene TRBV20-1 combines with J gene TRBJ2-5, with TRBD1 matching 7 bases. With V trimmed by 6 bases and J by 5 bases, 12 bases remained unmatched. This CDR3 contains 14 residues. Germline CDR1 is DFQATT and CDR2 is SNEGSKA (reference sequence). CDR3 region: CSARQGRGMETQYF. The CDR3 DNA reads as TGCAGTGCCCGACAGGGAAGGGGTATGGAGACCCAGTACTTC.

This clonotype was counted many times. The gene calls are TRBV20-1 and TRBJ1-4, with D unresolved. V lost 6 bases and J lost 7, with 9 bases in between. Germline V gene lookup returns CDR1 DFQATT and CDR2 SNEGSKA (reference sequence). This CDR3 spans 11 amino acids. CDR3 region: CSADGGEKLFF. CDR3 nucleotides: TGCAGTGCGGATGGAGGTGAAAAACTGTTTTTT.

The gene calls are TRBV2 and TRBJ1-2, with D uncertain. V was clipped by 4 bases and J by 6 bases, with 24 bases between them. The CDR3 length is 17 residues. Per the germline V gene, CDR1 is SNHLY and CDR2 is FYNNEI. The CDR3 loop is CASSVSGEGSSLDGYTF. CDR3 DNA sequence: TGTGCCAGCAGTGTAAGCGGCGAAGGGAGCTCTCTAGATGGCTACACCTTC.

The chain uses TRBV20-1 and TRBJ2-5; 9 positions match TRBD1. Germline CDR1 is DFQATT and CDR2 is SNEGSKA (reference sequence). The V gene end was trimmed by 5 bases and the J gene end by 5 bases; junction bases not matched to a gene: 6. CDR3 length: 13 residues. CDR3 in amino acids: CSAVTGGMETQYF. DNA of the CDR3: TGCAGTGCTGTAACAGGGGGCATGGAGACCCAGTACTTC.

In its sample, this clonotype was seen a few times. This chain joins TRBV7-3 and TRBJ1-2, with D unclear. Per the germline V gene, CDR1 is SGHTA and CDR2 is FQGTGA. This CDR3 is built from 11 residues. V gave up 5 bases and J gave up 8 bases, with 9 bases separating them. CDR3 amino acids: CASSDNSGYTF. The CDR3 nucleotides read TGTGCCAGCAGCGACAATTCAGGCTACACCTTC.

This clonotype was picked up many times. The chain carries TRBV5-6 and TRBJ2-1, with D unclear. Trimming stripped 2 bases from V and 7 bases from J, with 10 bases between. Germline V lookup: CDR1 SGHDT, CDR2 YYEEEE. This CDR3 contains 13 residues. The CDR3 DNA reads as TGTGCCAGCAGCTTTGGCGCAAGTAATGAGCAGTTCTTC. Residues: CASSFGASNEQFF.

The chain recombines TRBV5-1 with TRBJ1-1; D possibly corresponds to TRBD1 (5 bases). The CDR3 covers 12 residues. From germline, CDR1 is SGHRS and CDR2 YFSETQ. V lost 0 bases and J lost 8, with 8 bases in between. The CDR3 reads CASSLDRTEAFF. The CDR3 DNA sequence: TGCGCCAGCAGCTTGGACAGGACCGAAGCTTTCTTT.

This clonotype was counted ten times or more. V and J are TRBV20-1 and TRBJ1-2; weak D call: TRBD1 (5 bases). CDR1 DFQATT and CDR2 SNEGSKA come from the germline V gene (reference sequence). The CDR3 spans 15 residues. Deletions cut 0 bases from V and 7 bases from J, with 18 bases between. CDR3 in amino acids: CSARDLVGGGSGYTF. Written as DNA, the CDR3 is TGCAGTGCTAGAGATCTGGTGGGGGGTGGGTCTGGCTACACCTTC.

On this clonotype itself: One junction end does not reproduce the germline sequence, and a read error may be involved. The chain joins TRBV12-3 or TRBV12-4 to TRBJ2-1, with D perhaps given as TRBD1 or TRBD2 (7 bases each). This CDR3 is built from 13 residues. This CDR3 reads CASSMASWDSGVF. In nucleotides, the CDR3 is TGTGCCAGCAGCATGGCCAGCTGGGACAGCGGGGTCTTC.

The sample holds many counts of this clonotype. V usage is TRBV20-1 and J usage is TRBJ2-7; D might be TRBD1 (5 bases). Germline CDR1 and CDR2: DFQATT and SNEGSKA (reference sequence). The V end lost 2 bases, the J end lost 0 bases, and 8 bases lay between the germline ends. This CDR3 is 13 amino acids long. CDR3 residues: CSARLRASYEQYF. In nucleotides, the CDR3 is TGCAGTGCTAGACTCAGGGCCTCCTACGAGCAGTACTTC.

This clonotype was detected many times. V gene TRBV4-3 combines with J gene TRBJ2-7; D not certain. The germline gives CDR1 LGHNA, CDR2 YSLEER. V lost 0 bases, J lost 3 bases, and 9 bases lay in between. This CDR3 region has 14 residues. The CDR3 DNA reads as TGCGCCAGCAGCCAAGATGTACAGCTCTACGAGCAGTACTTC. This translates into CASSQDVQLYEQYF.

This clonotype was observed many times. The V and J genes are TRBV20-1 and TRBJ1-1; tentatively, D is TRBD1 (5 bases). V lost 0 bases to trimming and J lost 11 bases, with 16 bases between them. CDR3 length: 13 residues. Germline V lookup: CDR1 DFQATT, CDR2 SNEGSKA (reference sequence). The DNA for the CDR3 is TGCAGTGCTAGAGATCAGAGGGGTGGTTGGGCTTTCTTT. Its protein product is CSARDQRGGWAFF.

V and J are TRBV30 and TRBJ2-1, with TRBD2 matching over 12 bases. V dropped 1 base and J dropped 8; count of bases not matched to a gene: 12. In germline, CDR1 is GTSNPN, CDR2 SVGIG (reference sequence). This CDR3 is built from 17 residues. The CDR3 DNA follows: TGTGCCTGGAGTGCGACCTTTAGACTAGCGGGAGATGATGAGCAGTTCTTC. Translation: CAWSATFRLAGDDEQFF. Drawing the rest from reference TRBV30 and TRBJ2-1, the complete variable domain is SQTIHQWPATLVQPVGSPLSLECTVEGTSNPNLYWYRQAAGRGLQLLFYSVGIGQISSEVPQNLSASRPQDRQFILSSKKLLLSDSGFYLCAWSATFRLAGDDEQFFGPGTRLTVL.

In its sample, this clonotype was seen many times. The CDR3 DNA reads as TGTGCCAGCAGCTCCCAGGGGGCCCGTGGTGGGGGCGCAGATACGCAGTATTTT. It specifies CASSSQGARGGGADTQYF. The chain links TRBV7-2 to TRBJ2-3; 8 bases are shared with TRBD1. The V gene's germline CDR1 is SGHTA and CDR2 FQGNSA. CDR3 length: 18 amino acids. The V segment lost 4 bases and the J segment 4 bases; nucleotides outside the gene matches: 16.

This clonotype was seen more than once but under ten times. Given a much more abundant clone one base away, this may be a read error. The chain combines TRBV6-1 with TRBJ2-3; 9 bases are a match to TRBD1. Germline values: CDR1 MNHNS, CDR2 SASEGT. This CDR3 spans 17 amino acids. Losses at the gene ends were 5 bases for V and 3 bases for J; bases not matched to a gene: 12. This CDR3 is CASSLAMDRGWTDTQYF. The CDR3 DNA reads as TGTGCCAGCAGTCTTGCCATGGACAGGGGTTGGACAGATACGCAGTATTTT.

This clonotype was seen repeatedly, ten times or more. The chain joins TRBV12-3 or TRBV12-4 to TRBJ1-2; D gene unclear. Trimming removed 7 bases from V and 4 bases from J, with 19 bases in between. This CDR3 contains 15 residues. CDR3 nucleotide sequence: TGTGCCAGCACCCGGCAAACCCTAGGGAGCTATGGCTACACCTTC. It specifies CASTRQTLGSYGYTF.

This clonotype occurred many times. CDR3 nucleotide sequence: TGCGCCAGCAGCCAAGATCGGAGGCCGGGGAGTTCACCCCTCCACTTT. Translating gives CASSQDRRPGSSPLHF. J is TRBJ1-6 and V is TRBV4-3; D call uncertain. CDR1 is LGHNA and CDR2 is YSLEER in the germline V gene. The CDR3 contains 16 residues. V was trimmed by 0 bases and J by 9 bases, leaving 15 bases between them.

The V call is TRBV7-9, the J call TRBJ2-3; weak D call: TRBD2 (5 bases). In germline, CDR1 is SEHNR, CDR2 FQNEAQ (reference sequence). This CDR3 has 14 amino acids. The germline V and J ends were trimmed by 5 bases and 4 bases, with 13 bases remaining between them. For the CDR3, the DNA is TGTGCCAGCAGCCCTTTGACCGGGGCAGATACGCAGTATTTT. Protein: CASSPLTGADTQYF.

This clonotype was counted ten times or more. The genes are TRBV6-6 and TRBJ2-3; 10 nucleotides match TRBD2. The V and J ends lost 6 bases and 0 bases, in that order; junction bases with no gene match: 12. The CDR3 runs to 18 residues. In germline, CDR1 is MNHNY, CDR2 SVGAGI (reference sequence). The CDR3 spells CASSQWGSGGYSTDTQYF. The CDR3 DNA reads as TGTGCCAGCAGCCAGTGGGGTAGCGGGGGGTATAGCACAGATACGCAGTATTTT.

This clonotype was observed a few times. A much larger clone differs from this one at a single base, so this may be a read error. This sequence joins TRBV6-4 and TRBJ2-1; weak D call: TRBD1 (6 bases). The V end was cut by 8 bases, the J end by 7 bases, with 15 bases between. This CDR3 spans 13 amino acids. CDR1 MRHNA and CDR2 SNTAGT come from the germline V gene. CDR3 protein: CASSLPGANEQFF. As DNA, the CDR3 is TGTGCCAGCTCACTACCAGGGGCGAATGAGCAGTTCTTC.

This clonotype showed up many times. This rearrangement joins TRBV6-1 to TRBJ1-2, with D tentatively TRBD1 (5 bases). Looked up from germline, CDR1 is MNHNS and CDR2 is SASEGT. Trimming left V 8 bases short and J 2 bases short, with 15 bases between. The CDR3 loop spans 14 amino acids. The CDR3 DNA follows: TGTGCCAGCGGGTGGGACCCAGGGAACTATGGCTACACCTTC. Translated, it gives CASGWDPGNYGYTF.

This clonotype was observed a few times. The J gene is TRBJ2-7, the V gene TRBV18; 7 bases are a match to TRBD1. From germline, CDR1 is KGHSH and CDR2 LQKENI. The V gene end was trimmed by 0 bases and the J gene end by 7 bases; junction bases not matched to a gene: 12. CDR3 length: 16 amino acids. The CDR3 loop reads CASSPPGQANKGEQYF. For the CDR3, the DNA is TGTGCCAGCTCACCACCTGGACAGGCTAATAAGGGGGAGCAGTACTTC.

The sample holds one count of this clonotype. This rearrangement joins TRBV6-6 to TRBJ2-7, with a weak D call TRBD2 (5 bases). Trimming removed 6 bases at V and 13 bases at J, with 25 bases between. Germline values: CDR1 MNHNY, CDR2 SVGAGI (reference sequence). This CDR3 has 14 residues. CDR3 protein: CASSPMAGAYGQYF. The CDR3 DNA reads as TGTGCCAGCAGCCCCATGGCGGGTGCCTACGGGCAATACTTC.

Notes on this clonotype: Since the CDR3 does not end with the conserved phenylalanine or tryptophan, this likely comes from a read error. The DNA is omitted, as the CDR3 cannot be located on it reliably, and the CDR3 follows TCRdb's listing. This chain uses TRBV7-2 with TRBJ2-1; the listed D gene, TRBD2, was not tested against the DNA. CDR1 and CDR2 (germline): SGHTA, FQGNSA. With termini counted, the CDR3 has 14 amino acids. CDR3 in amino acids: CASSGTSGSNEQLL.

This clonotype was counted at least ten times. CDR3 sequence: CASSLGESTGELFF. The CDR3 region has the DNA TGCGCCAGCAGCTTGGGAGAAAGCACCGGGGAGCTGTTTTTT. The chain is built from TRBV5-1 and TRBJ2-2, with D unclear. CDR3 length equals 14 residues. Trimming removed 0 bases at V and 4 bases at J, with 7 bases between. CDR1 is SGHRS and CDR2 is YFSETQ in the germline V gene.

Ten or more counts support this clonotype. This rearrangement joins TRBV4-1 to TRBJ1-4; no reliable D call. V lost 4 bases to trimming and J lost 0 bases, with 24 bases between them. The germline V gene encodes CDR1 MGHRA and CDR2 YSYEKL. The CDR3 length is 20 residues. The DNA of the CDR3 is TGCGCCAGCAGCCGCATCGAGGGCAGGATTCGTCTCGCAACTAATGAAAAACTGTTTTTT. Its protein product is CASSRIEGRIRLATNEKLFF.

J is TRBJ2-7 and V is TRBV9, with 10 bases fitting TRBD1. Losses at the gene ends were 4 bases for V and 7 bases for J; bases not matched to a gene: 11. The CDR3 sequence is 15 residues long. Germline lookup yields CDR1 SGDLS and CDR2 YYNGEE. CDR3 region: CASSLRDRGYNEQYF. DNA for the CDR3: TGTGCCAGCAGCCTGCGGGACAGGGGATACAATGAGCAGTACTTC.

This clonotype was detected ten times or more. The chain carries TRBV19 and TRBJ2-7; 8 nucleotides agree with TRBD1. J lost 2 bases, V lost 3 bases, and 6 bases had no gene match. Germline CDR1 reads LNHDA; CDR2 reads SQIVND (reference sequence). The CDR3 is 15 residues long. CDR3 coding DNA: TGTGCCAGTAGTATCCCCGGGACAGGTCCCTACGAGCAGTACTTC. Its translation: CASSIPGTGPYEQYF.